This T cell receptor (beta chain) was recovered during a study of CD8+ T cells in alopecia areata. Extracted RNA was reverse transcribed, and the resulting cDNA served as sequencing template. Sequenced by immunoSEQ multiplex PCR; TCRdb stores in-frame clones only, minus some. This sample yields 95,000 to 110,000 clones, of which over 80% are seen a single time; 24% belongs to the top ten. This CDR3 contains 16 residues. Deletions cut 1 base from V and 4 bases from J, with 16 bases between. Germline V lookup: CDR1 SGHTA, CDR2 FQGNSA. Described treatment: oral pan-JAK inhibitor, 5-10 mg twice daily. This TCR was recovered from a human donor with alopecia areata. Sequenced material: CD8+ T cells sorted from blood, taken at week 24, from a patient treated with tofacitinib. The rearrangement uses TRBV7-2 and TRBJ1-2; perhaps TRBD1 as D (6 bases). CDR3 region: CASSLGRTDVAYGYTF. CDR3 bases: TGTGCCAGCAGCTTAGGTCGGACAGATGTTGCCTATGGCTACACCTTC.